This TCR beta chain appears in the sequencing data of a study of shared clonotypes between healthy human individuals. In the CD4+ fraction, cells were divided into CD45RA+ naive and CD45RA-negative memory subsets. Concerning this clone itself: The sample carries other DNA sequences with the same CDR3.

Every subset's genomic DNA went evenly onto several immunoSEQ plates. Measured with immunoSEQ multiplex PCR; TCRdb has only the in-frame clones, and not every one. The table shows millions of clones, with over 85% occurring only once. The sample was naive CD4+ T cells sorted from blood. As for subset: CD45RA+ positively selected. This receptor was identified in a man younger than 35 in good health.

CDR3 coding DNA: TGTGCCAGCAGCCCGACAGATACGCAGTATTTT. Translation gives CASSPTDTQYF. The chain couples TRBV7-9 to TRBJ2-3; no reliable D call. V lost 5 bases, J lost 3 bases, and 3 bases lay in between. From germline, CDR1 is SEHNR and CDR2 FQNEAQ (reference sequence). The CDR3 has 11 amino acids.